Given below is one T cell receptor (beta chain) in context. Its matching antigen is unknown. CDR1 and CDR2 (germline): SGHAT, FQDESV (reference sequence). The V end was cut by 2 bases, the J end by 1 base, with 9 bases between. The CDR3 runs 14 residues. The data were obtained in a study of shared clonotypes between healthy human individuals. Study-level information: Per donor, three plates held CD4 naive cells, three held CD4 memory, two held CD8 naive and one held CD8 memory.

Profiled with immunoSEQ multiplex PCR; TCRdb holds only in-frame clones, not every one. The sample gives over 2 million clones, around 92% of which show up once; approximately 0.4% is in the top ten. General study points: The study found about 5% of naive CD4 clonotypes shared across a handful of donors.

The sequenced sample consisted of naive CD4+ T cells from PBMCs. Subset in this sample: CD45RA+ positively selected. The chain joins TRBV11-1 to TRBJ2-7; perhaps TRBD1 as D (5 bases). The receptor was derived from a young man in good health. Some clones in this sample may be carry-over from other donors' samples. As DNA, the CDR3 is TGTGCCAGCAGCTTACCAGGGTTTTCCTACGAGCAGTACTTC. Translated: CASSLPGFSYEQYF.